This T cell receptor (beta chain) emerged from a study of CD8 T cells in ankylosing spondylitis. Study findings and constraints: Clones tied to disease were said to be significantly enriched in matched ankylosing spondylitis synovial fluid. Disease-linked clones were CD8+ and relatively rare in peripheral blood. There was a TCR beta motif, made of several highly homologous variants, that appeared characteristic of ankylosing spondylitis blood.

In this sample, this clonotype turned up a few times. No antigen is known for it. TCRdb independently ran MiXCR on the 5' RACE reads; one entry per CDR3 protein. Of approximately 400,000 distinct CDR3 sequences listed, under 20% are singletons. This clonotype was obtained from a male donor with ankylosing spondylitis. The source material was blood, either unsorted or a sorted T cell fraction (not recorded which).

The CDR3: CASRTPSGSYNEQFF. DNA for the CDR3: TGTGCCAGCAGGACGCCTAGCGGCTCCTACAATGAGCAGTTCTTC. This chain uses TRBV6-2 or TRBV6-3 with TRBJ2-1; 7 bases are a match to TRBD2. CDR1 MNHEY and CDR2 SVGEGT come from the germline V gene. The CDR3 runs 15 residues. V shed 6 bases, J shed 0 bases, and the junction held 5 bases outside the gene matches.